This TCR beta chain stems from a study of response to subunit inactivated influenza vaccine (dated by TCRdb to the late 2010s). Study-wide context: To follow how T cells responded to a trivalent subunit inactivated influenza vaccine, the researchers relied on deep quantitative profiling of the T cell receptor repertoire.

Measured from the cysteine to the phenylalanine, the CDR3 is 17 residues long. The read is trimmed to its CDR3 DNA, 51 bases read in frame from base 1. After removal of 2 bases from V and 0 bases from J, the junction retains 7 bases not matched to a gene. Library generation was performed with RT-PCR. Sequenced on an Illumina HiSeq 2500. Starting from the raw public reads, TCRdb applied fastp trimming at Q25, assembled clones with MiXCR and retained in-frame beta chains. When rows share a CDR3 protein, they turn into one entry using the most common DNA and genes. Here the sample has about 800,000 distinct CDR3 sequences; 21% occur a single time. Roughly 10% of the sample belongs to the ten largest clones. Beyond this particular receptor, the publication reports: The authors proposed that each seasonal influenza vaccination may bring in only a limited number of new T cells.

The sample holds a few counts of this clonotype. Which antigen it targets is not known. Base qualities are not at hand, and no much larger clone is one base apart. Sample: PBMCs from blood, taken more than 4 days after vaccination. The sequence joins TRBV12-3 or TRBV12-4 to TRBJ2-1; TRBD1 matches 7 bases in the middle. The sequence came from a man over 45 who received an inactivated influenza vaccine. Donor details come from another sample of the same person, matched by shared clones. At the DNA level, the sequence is TGTGCCAGCAGTTTAAGACAGGGCCTGAGCTCCTACAATGAGCAGTTCTTC. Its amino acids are CASSLRQGLSSYNEQFF.